Presented here are 11 T cell receptor beta chains from one specimen sequenced in a study of T-cell reconstitution after alpha-beta-depleted transplantation in children. The TCRbeta library incorporated unique molecular identifiers. Using its own MiXCR run on the PCR reads, TCRdb lists one record per CDR3 protein. The sample has 750,000 to 950,000 distinct CDR3 sequences, roughly 16% seen once; the top ten hold about 5%. Sequenced here: PBMCs, mostly from graft donor cells, sampled 360 days after TCRalphabeta/CD19-depleted stem cell transplant. The receptors derive from a male patient between 10 and 17 years old who had a stem cell transplant for acute lymphoblastic leukemia, so the T cells may come from the graft donor.

This clonotype has a handful of counts. J is TRBJ2-4 and V is TRBV12-3 or TRBV12-4; D possibly corresponds to TRBD2 (5 bases). Trimming cost V 3 bases and J 5 bases, with 23 bases left between them. The CDR3 extends over 18 amino acids. The CDR3: CASSFNRYSGALENIQYF. The CDR3, as DNA: TGTGCCAGCAGTTTTAACCGTTACAGCGGAGCTTTGGAAAACATTCAGTACTTC.

The V gene is TRBV9, the J gene TRBJ2-1; 9 bases are a match to TRBD2. This CDR3 has 17 amino acids. In germline, CDR1 is SGDLS, CDR2 YYNGEE. The V gene end was trimmed by 4 bases and the J gene end by 4 bases; junction bases not matched to a gene: 12. CDR3 protein: CASSQTRVLAGYNEQFF. DNA of the CDR3: TGTGCCAGCAGCCAGACTAGGGTGCTAGCGGGGTACAATGAGCAGTTCTTC.

This chain connects TRBV20-1 to TRBJ1-1; D is uncertain. This CDR3 region has 11 residues. Trimming removed 3 bases from V and 6 bases from J, with 8 bases in between. The germline V gene encodes CDR1 DFQATT and CDR2 SNEGSKA (reference sequence). CDR3 nucleotide sequence: TGCAGTGCTAGGCTTAGGCCTGAAGCTTTCTTT. Its protein is CSARLRPEAFF.

The chain recombines TRBV6-1 with TRBJ1-4, with D maybe TRBD1 (6 bases). Germline values: CDR1 MNHNS, CDR2 SASEGT. The ends were cut back, 5 bases at V and 4 bases at J, with 17 bases in the middle. The CDR3 length is 16 residues. The CDR3, as DNA: TGTGCCAGCAGTCCAAGCCCTACAGGGATTAATGAAAAACTGTTTTTT. Residues: CASSPSPTGINEKLFF.

The chain combines TRBV3-1 with TRBJ2-1; 10 bases align to TRBD2. Trimming removed 1 base from V and 4 bases from J; junction bases left unmatched: 10. CDR3 size: 18 residues. The germline CDR1 and CDR2 sequences are LGHDT and YNNKEL (reference sequence). Written as DNA, the CDR3 is TGTGCCAGCAGCCAAGTCGGGCTAGCGGGGGATTTATACAATGAGCAGTTCTTC. This gives the protein CASSQVGLAGDLYNEQFF.

This clonotype was detected a few times. The chain couples TRBV12-3 or TRBV12-4 to TRBJ2-7; D tentatively fits TRBD1 or TRBD2 (6 bases each). This CDR3 is built from 16 residues. V dropped 7 bases and J dropped 2 bases, with 21 bases sitting between them. As DNA, the CDR3 is TGTGCCAGCAACCTACCACAGGGAGGTTGTCCCTACGAGCAGTACTTC. It is translated as CASNLPQGGCPYEQYF.

This clonotype has just a few counts. The chain uses TRBV6-1 and TRBJ2-1; D assignment may be TRBD1 or TRBD2 (5 bases each). Trimming removed 2 bases at V and 8 bases at J, with 19 bases between. CDR3 length: 16 amino acids. CDR1 is MNHNS, CDR2 SASEGT, per germline. The CDR3 region is CASSELALPGSDEQFF. CDR3 bases: TGTGCCAGCAGTGAACTAGCACTCCCAGGGTCGGATGAGCAGTTCTTC.

This clonotype was counted only a few times. V usage is TRBV29-1 and J usage is TRBJ1-2; D possibly corresponds to TRBD1 (5 bases). This CDR3 spans 13 amino acids. Germline CDR1 reads SQVTM; CDR2 reads ANQGSEA. Trimming removed 7 bases at V and 4 bases at J, with 16 bases between. The CDR3 coding sequence is TGCAGCGCAACCACAGCGGGGGGCTATGGCTACACCTTC. Its protein product is CSATTAGGYGYTF.

There are a few counts of this clonotype. V usage is TRBV6-5 and J usage is TRBJ2-1; 11 nucleotides match TRBD2. The V and J ends lost 5 bases and 9 bases, in that order; junction bases with no gene match: 12. This CDR3 contains 16 residues. The germline gives CDR1 MNHEY, CDR2 SVGAGI. The CDR3 DNA reads TGTGCCAGCAGTATACTCGGCGGACTAGCGGGTGGTGAGCAGTTCTTC. It specifies CASSILGGLAGGEQFF.

This clonotype was seen only a few times. The V gene is TRBV24-1, the J gene TRBJ2-1; tentative D call: TRBD2 (5 bases). Trimming shortened V by 4 bases and J by 12 bases, and 18 bases separated the two germline ends. CDR1 is KGHDR and CDR2 is SFDVKD in the germline V gene. This CDR3 contains 14 residues. The CDR3 DNA follows: TGTGCCACCAGTGAAAACGGGCTAGCCCGCGCGCAGTTCTTC. As protein: CATSENGLARAQFF.

A few counts support this clonotype. This rearrangement joins TRBV7-2 to TRBJ2-5, with 10 bases matching TRBD2. The CDR3 has 17 residues. CDR1 and CDR2 (germline): SGHTA, FQGNSA. The junction had 9 bases not matched to a gene; V was cut back by 4 bases and J by 1 base. The CDR3 bases are TGTGCCAGCAGCTCCTGGACTAGCGGACGGCTCCAAGAGACCCAGTACTTC. It encodes CASSSWTSGRLQETQYF.